The sequence of this T cell receptor beta chain was determined in a study of cytomegalovirus exposure and HLA in healthy donors (dated by TCRdb to 2015 to 2018). Some background on the complete study: An earlier analysis of roughly 630 of the donors reported about 250 Gb of sequence data and approximately 110 million unique TCR beta sequences from around 200 million T cells. All discovery cohort repertoires had been generated on a single sequencing platform. Roughly 300 gigabases of sequencing data and approximately 80 million unique TCR sequences were included in an early release covering around 600 HLA-typed donors. To predict cytomegalovirus infection status, the study combined high-throughput TCR immunosequencing, statistical association of individual TCRs with disease status, and machine learning. HLA typing included class I and class II loci at four-digit resolution. Alongside the repertoire data, information on donor age, sex, ethnicity and CMV serostatus was compiled. The study profiled the T cell repertoires of hundreds of subjects by immunosequencing and related them to cytomegalovirus serostatus. A separate validation cohort of over a hundred different subjects was used in addition to the approximately 700-subject first cohort. The later analysis used no new phenotypic data to find candidate immune exposures, relying instead on TCR beta sequences and their occurrence across donors. A later genetic analysis used genome-wide SNP genotypes for 398 of the 666 donors, treating that subset as a discovery cohort. Among the roughly 430 genotyped donors, approximately 76% belonged to the genetic ancestry cluster associated with self-reported Caucasian donors. Typing coverage differed by locus: A, B, C, DRB1 and DQB1 were typed in roughly 620-630 donors, DQA1 in 522, DPA1 in around 610, and DPB1 in just under 490. To decide whether each TCR beta V gene segment behaved as functional or pseudogenic, an earlier analysis of nearly 600 of the donors relied on high-throughput TCR beta sequencing. To study patterns of TCR occurrence, a later analysis re-analyzed previously published TCR beta repertoires from under 750 donors and added high-resolution HLA genotyping. The study aimed to test whether signatures of past pathogen exposure could be identified by cataloging public T cell receptors. Among a few hundred genotyped donors of the cohort, an average of around 240,000 unique TCR beta nucleotide sequences were sequenced per donor, around 18% of them non-productive. Roughly 5 DR-DQ haplotypes were handled as single units for association and clustering, since linkage in the cohort was strong. The investigation overall reported the following: The only immune exposure information available for the cohort was CMV serostatus. According to a later analysis, parvovirus B19, influenza, CMV and Epstein-Barr virus appeared linked to several top co-occurrence clusters. This cohort had only TCR beta chains sequenced, and the lack of alpha or paired-chain data limited which features could be detected. Because counts were too low, seventeen rarely observed V segments, including chromosome 9 orphons, were excluded from the earlier analysis of some 590 of the donors. In an earlier analysis of over 550 of the donors, most TCR beta V segments were observed in productive rearrangements about 90% or about 30% of the time, broadly matching IMGT annotations. Roughly uniform sequencing depth across donors was assumed in presence/absence analyses, although this assumption may not hold. Linkage disequilibrium might explain the correlated functional status among segregating V segments, but an unknown experimental factor could not be ruled out. Because HLA typing was unavailable for some donors at each locus, only the typed subset was used in association tests. A later analysis found that TCR association rates varied across HLA loci, with DRB1 alleles showing the most associated TCRs and HLA-C alleles the fewest. An association between a missense DCLRE1C variant and V-gene and J-gene trimming of TCR beta chains was found in a later genetic analysis and replicated in an independent cohort. Most CMV-associated TCR beta chains appeared to be HLA-restricted in a later analysis, and the HLA associations seemed to be driven largely by CMV exposure. A total of 164 TCR beta chains were listed by the study as associated with cytomegalovirus. In a later analysis, HLA-associated TCR beta chains showed more clonal expansion and lower generation probabilities than non-associated chains that were equally common. The sequencing pipeline was judged likely to have produced a cluster of highly shared sequence variants as a technical artifact. When HLA alleles, especially DR and DQ, strongly co-occurred, TCR associations were difficult to assign to individual alleles. In a later analysis, some 18,000 TCR beta sequences were associated with specific HLA alleles at a false discovery rate of 0.05. Most TCR sequences were seen in very few donors, while some public TCRs were found in many individuals. A further reported finding was that TCR beta sequences accurately predicted the HLA-A and HLA-B alleles for most subjects in the first cohort. In vitro tests confirmed that a few of the cytomegalovirus-associated TCR beta chains recognize cytomegalovirus antigens. In a later genetic analysis, fewer N-insertions in productive TCRs were reported among donors in an Asian-associated ancestry cluster than the roughly 640-donor mean. In both the original and validation cohorts, the classifier was reported to diagnose cytomegalovirus status with high specificity and sensitivity. The authors suggested that the approach could potentially be extended to other disease states and immunological phenotypes.

The method was the immunoSEQ multiplex PCR assay. For the multiplex PCR, a mixture combining 60 forward primers for TCR Vbeta segments and 13 reverse primers for TCR Jbeta segments was used. The CDR3 region of rearranged TCR beta genes was amplified from genomic DNA by a multiplex PCR assay. The amplified TCR beta libraries were sequenced on the Illumina HiSeq System as 87-base-pair reads. In the authors' own workflow: Across the 670 or so repertoires, a later analysis counted around 80 million unique TCR beta chains, some 11 million of which were shared by at least two donors. A nearest-neighbor algorithm error-corrected the raw reads and collapsed the reads into unique sequences, merging closely related sequences to remove PCR and sequencing errors. V, D and J gene segments were assigned by aligning CDR3 sequences to IMGT reference sequences. For a sequence to be retained, a match of at least six nucleotides to both a V gene segment and a J gene segment was required. Rearrangements were called productive when the CDR3 lacked stop codons and stayed in frame with V and J; all others were non-productive. CDR3 was defined by IMGT convention, running from the second conserved V-encoded cysteine to the conserved J-encoded phenylalanine. In an earlier analysis of more than 550 of the donors, sequences lacking an unambiguous match to a single V gene segment were excluded. An earlier analysis of approximately 590 of the donors classified V segments as functional when productive rearrangements were above 56.7% and as segregating when the standard deviation between donors was above 5%. To diagnose cytomegalovirus status from the catalog of TCR beta chain sequences, a statistical classification framework was built. In a later analysis, V and J genes were assigned by comparing TCR nucleotide sequences against IMGT/GENE-DB human TR gene sequences. A later analysis assigned CDR3 sequences and most-parsimonious VDJ recombination scenarios with the TCRdist pipeline. In a later analysis, each TCR beta chain was defined by its CDR3 amino acid sequence together with its V-gene family, and reads lacking a unique V-gene family were excluded. As a way to deal with suspected cross-contamination and a sequencing artifact, a later analysis dropped hundreds of nucleotide sequences that were highly shared and had low generation probability. A later analysis calculated a clonal expansion index for each public chain from normalized within-repertoire ranks of inferred template counts. In a later analysis, generation probabilities were computed using a VDJ recombination model fitted to out-of-frame rearrangements, and the results were checked against IGoR. A later analysis scored TCR-TCR, TCR-HLA and TCR-CMV co-occurrence with hypergeometric tests, applying a repertoire-size bias correction to TCR pairs. To estimate false discovery rates, a later analysis permuted the HLA or CMV assignments 20 times. In a later analysis, co-occurring TCRs were grouped with DBSCAN, and TCRdist sequence similarity was added when clustering was performed within HLA-allele-positive subsets. Repertoires with fewer than 30,000 or more than 120,000 public chains were left out of co-occurrence clustering, as were five repertoires with anomalous nucleotide sharing. TCRdb holds this immuneACCESS table with in-frame rearrangements only. Some clones are missing; in checked studies, unresolved V genes explain under half, and the rest has no known cause. That table supplies the V and J calls and clone size; D and trimming were determined from the DNA. This sample holds 45,000 to 70,000 clones; approximately 82% were observed only once. The ten largest clones take up 2.9% of the sample.

This clone showed up just once. No antigen is known for it. No base qualities exist here, and no much larger clone lies one base off it. The cohort was made up of hundreds of healthy bone marrow donors. Cohort members were all nominally healthy when sampled, although unrecorded immune exposures were likely present. The donor was CMV seronegative and was included in the group of 352 seronegative cohort members. Every donor gave a peripheral blood sample, and the peripheral blood mononuclear cells from that sample were used for TCR beta sequencing. The Qiagen DNeasy Blood Extraction Kit was used to extract genomic DNA from the blood cell samples. The sequenced sample consisted of PBMCs. The source of this sequence is a man in his fifties or sixties in good health and CMV-seronegative.

In nucleotide form, the sequence is TGTGCCAGCAGCCGGACATCAACGGAGCCCCAGCATTTT. This yields the protein CASSRTSTEPQHF. The sequence joins TRBV7-9 to TRBJ1-5, and possibly TRBD1, on 5 matching bases. Between the V and J ends, shortened by 5 bases and 8 bases respectively, the junction contains 13 bases. From the cysteine through the phenylalanine, the CDR3 covers 13 amino acids. Kept here is only the CDR3 DNA, which spans 39 bases and is read in frame from base 1. The germline V gene (reference sequence) provides CDR1 SEHNR and CDR2 FQNEAQ.